In this sample, the clone carrying this TCR beta chain turned up a few times. The source of the sample is a study of identical twins. Each CDR3 protein gets one entry after TCRdb re-called the 5' RACE reads with MiXCR. The sample has about 720,000 distinct CDR3 sequences; 8.6% are singletons. Germline-derived CDR1 and CDR2 are LGHDT and YNNKEL (reference sequence). V was clipped by 0 bases and J by 2 bases, with 8 bases between them. This CDR3 spans 14 amino acids. These data are also associated with another study on yellow fever vaccine responses in identical twins. That study reports: Reports say the vaccine T cell response in twins looked partly convergent and partly personalized.

The receptor was derived from a woman younger than 35 in good health. Sequenced input: PBMCs. This chain links TRBV3-1 with TRBJ2-7; D call uncertain. DNA for the CDR3: TGTGCCAGCAGCCAAGATACACTCACCTACGAGCAGTACTTC. Its protein product is CASSQDTLTYEQYF.